The rows below give T cell receptor beta chains drawn from one sample of a study of cytomegalovirus exposure and HLA in healthy donors. The assay was immunoSEQ multiplex PCR, and TCRdb's table has in-frame clones only and misses some. The table lists some 110,000 clones, around 77% of them singletons. The sequenced material came from PBMCs. Receptors were obtained from a middle-aged man in good health and CMV-seropositive. Each CDR3 is given with its conserved first and last residue. D genes are given only for firm matches. Where a row states a size, it is once, few, many or the class of an expanded clone; other rows omit it.

D	V	size	J	CDR3	DNA
TRBD1	TRBV7-9	-	TRBJ2-7	CASSSTGGLTYEQYF	TGTGCCAGCAGCTCCACAGGGGGCCTTACCTACGAGCAGTACTTC
TRBD1	TRBV19	-	TRBJ1-2	CASSIGDREVGYTF	TGTGCCAGTAGTATAGGGGACAGGGAGGTTGGCTACACCTTC
-	TRBV2	-	TRBJ1-2	CASKREGGGGYTF	TGTGCCAGCAAGAGGGAGGGCGGGGGAGGCTACACCTTC
-	TRBV28	-	TRBJ1-2	CASSFPRVNYGYTF	TGTGCCAGCAGTTTCCCGCGTGTTAACTATGGCTACACCTTC
-	TRBV5-1	-	TRBJ2-7	CASSPRTGNYEQYF	TGCGCCAGCAGCCCCCGGACGGGGAACTACGAGCAGTACTTC
-	TRBV6-1	-	TRBJ2-5	CASSAERVQYF	TGTGCCAGCAGTGCCGAGCGGGTCCAGTACTTC
-	TRBV11-2	-	TRBJ1-2	CASSLRQAEGYTF	TGTGCCAGCAGCCTGCGACAGGCCGAGGGCTACACCTTC
TRBD2	TRBV5-1	-	TRBJ2-7	CASSFRAGVGKEQYF	TGCGCCAGCAGCTTCCGGGCGGGAGTAGGAAAAGAGCAGTACTTC
TRBD2	TRBV5-1	once	TRBJ2-1	CASGPRAGGENEQFF	TGCGCCAGCGGGCCAAGAGCGGGGGGGGAAAATGAGCAGTTCTTC
TRBD2	TRBV11-2	few	TRBJ2-7	CASGWGGAYEQYF	TGTGCCAGCGGGTGGGGGGGAGCCTACGAGCAGTACTTC
-	TRBV11-2	once	TRBJ1-2	CASSLDTFGGYTF	TGTGCCAGCAGCTTAGACACCTTTGGCGGCTACACCTTC
TRBD1	TRBV9	-	TRBJ2-2	CASSTDRSPGELFF	TGTGCCAGCAGCACGGACAGGTCTCCCGGGGAGCTGTTTTTT
TRBD2	TRBV19	-	TRBJ2-2	CASSLIGLAGEGAGELFF	TGTGCCAGTAGCCTCATCGGACTAGCGGGAGAAGGGGCCGGGGAGCTGTTTTTT
-	TRBV11-2	-	TRBJ1-1	CASSRSGNTEAFF	TGTGCCAGCAGCCGGTCAGGGAACACTGAAGCTTTCTTT
-	TRBV4-2	-	TRBJ1-3	CASSRTVDSGNTIYF	TGTGCCAGCAGCCGGACTGTGGACTCTGGAAACACCATATATTTT
TRBD2	TRBV7-3	-	TRBJ2-5	CASSPKERGGRETQYF	TGTGCCAGCAGCCCAAAGGAGCGGGGGGGCCGAGAGACCCAGTACTTC
TRBD2	TRBV18	-	TRBJ2-5	CASSPDPRGVQYF	TGTGCCAGCTCACCCGACCCTCGGGGGGTCCAGTACTTC
-	TRBV5-1	-	TRBJ1-6	CASSRGGLQSPLHF	TGCGCCAGCAGCAGGGGAGGTCTTCAGTCACCCCTCCACTTT
TRBD2	TRBV7-2	-	TRBJ2-1	CASSLGPAGGYNEQFF	TGTGCCAGCAGCTTAGGGCCAGCGGGAGGCTACAATGAGCAGTTCTTC
TRBD1	TRBV10-2	-	TRBJ1-2	CASSEGWTGPYYGYTF	TGCGCCAGCAGTGAGGGATGGACAGGGCCTTACTATGGCTACACCTTC
TRBD1	TRBV9	-	TRBJ1-1	CASSVSPLTGLNTEAFF	TGTGCCAGCAGCGTATCCCCTTTGACAGGGTTGAACACTGAAGCTTTCTTT
-	TRBV15	-	TRBJ1-2	CATSSSILLRGEGTDGYTF	TGTGCCACCAGCAGCTCAATTCTACTCAGGGGAGAAGGTACGGATGGCTACACCTTC
TRBD2	TRBV4-2	-	TRBJ2-3	CASSQGDGGFLDTQYF	TGTGCCAGCAGCCAAGGGGACGGGGGGTTCCTAGATACGCAGTATTTT